This T cell receptor beta chain was identified in a study of shared clonotypes between healthy human individuals. Study-level information: Donor ages ranged 18 to 49 years: a couple of women, a few men. CD4 naive and memory got three plates each, CD8 naive two, CD8 memory one. Study-wide results and limits: Tissue TCR repertoires likely differ from these blood-only repertoires. For sorted subsets, rarefaction showed incomplete sequencing despite large depth.

Notes on this clone: Its specificity is unknown.

The naive CD8 population came from CD45RO-negative cells selected for CCR7, without terminally differentiated effector memory CD45RA+ cells. Trimming took 4 bases from V and 8 from J, leaving 9 bases between them. The CDR3 loop spans 13 amino acids. The V gene's germline CDR1 is SGHTA and CDR2 FQGTGA. The table came from immunoSEQ multiplex PCR; TCRdb's copy has only in-frame clones and leaves some out. This sample has approximately 1.9 million clones, with 93% found just once. The rearrangement uses TRBV7-3 and TRBJ1-6; D gene uncertain. The receptor's source is a man aged 18 to 30 in good health. Some clones in this sample may be carry-over from other donors' samples. Sequenced sample: naive CD8+ T cells from PBMCs. The CDR3 sequence is CASSSTLDSPLHF. CDR3 DNA: TGTGCCAGCAGCTCTACTTTGGATTCACCCCTCCACTTT.